This paragraph reports one T cell receptor (beta chain). Its antigen is as yet unknown. These data belong to a study of cytotoxic CD8 clonotypes in ibrutinib-treated CLL. General study results and limits: An increase in clonality occurred at ibrutinib response, followed by a return toward baseline at progression.

Assay: immunoSEQ multiplex PCR; the TCRdb copy retains only in-frame clones and omits some. The table records about 140,000 clones, approximately 89% of them present only once. Germline values: CDR1 SGHTA, CDR2 FQGNSA. The CDR3 consists of 15 residues. V shed 6 bases, J shed 5 bases, and the junction held 8 bases outside the gene matches. This clonotype was obtained from a human donor with chronic lymphocytic leukemia. Sequences were derived from PBMCs, sampled after 12 months of ibrutinib treatment. The chain couples TRBV7-2 to TRBJ2-1; 9 nucleotides agree with TRBD1. The CDR3 nucleotides are TGTGCCAGCAGGAAGCTAAGGACAGGGGACAATGAGCAGTTCTTC. It is translated as CASRKLRTGDNEQFF.